The present T cell receptor (beta chain) was sequenced within a study of T cell repertoires in cytomegalovirus infection. Study as a whole: CMV infection and matching HLA type were both indicated by public TCR beta signatures. Study-wide points: Dominating the ex vivo response were TCR beta clonotypes that were CMV-specific and HLA-C-restricted.

This clonotype was seen many times. Its antigen is undetermined. TCRdb redid the calling of the reads with MiXCR, one entry per CDR3 protein. The data show 250,000 or so distinct CDR3 sequences, 15% to 20% seen once. Deletions cut 10 bases from V and 12 bases from J, with 13 bases between. The CDR3 has 10 residues. Germline V gene lookup returns CDR1 LNHDA and CDR2 SQIVND (reference sequence). The sequence was collected from a human donor in good health (CMV status not recorded). Some clones in this sample may be carry-over from other donors' samples. This chain joins TRBV19 and TRBJ1-5; no firm D call. The specimen sequenced was CD8+ T cells from PBMCs. In DNA, the CDR3 is TGTGCCACCGGAGGTGGGGTCCAGCATTTT. Residues: CATGGGVQHF.